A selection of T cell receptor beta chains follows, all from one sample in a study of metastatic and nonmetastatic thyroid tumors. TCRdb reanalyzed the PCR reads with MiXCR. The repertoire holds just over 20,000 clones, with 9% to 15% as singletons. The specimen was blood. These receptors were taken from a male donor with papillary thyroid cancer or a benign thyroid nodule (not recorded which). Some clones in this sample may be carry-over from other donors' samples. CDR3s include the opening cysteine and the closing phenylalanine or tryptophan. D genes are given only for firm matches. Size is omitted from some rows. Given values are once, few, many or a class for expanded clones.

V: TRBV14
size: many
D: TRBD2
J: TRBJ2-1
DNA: TGTGCCAGCAGGTCGACTAGCGGGAGTTACCATGAGCAGTTCTTC
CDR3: CASRSTSGSYHEQFF

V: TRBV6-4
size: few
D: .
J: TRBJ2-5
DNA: TGTGCCAGCAGTGAAGGAAAGGCAGACCAAGAGACCCAGTACTTC
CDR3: CASSEGKADQETQYF

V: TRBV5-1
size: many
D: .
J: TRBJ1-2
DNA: TGCGCCAGCAGCCTTAACCCGGACGGTGAGGGCTACACCTTC
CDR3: CASSLNPDGEGYTF

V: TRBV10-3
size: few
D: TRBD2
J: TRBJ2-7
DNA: TGTGCCATCAGAGGAAAACTAGCGGGAGGGATCTACGAGCAGTACTTC
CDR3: CAIRGKLAGGIYEQYF

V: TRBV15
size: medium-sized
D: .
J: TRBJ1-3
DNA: TGTGCCACCAGCAGCCGGGGCAGTTGGGCTGGAAACACCATATATTTT
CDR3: CATSSRGSWAGNTIYF

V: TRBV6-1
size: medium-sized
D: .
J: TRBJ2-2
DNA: TGTGCCACCCACCCGGGGCCTATTCGGACCGGGGAGCTGTTTTTT
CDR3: CATHPGPIRTGELFF

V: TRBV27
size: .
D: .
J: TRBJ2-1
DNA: TGTGCCAGCAGTCCGGACGGATCGGCTGGCTCCTACAATGAGCAGTTCTTC
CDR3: CASSPDGSAGSYNEQFF

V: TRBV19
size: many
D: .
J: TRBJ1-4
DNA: TGTGCCAGTAGTATCAATTATAGAGGAGGCGAAAAACTGTTTTTT
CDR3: CASSINYRGGEKLFF

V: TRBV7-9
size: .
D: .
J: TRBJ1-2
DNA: TGTGCCAGCAGCGGTGGAGAGGGGTTTAGTGGCTACACCTTC
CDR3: CASSGGEGFSGYTF

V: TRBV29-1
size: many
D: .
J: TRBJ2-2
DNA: TGCAGCGCCAAAAAGGGGGGGAACACCGGGGAGCTGTTTTTT
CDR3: CSAKKGGNTGELFF

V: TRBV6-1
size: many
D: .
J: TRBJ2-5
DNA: TGTGCCAGCAGTTCCCGCACCCTTGGGACCCAGTACTTC
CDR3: CASSSRTLGTQYF

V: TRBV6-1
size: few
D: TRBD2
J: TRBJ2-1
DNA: TGTGCCAGCAGTCGAAAACGACTAGCGGGAGGCGGGCGGGAGCAGTTCTTC
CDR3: CASSRKRLAGGGREQFF

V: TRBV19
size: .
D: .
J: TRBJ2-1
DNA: TGTGCCAGTAGTATAGATCGGGCCAGCGGGTACTACAATGAGCAGTTCTTC
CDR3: CASSIDRASGYYNEQFF

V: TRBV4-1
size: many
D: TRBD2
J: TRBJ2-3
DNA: TGCGCCAGCAGCCAGTTGACTAGCGGGAGTTCTGATACGCAGTATTTT
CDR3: CASSQLTSGSSDTQYF

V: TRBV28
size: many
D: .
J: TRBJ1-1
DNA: TGTGCCAGCAGTGACTCGATAAGAGCTTTCTTT
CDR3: CASSDSIRAFF